This TCR beta chain was captured in a study of T cells in Graves' hyperthyroidism and ophthalmopathy (dated by TCRdb to 2018 to 2020). As for the study more broadly: Peripheral blood samples were taken at the time of initial diagnosis, prior to any treatment. To identify TCR V-J signatures that set the groups apart, the researchers used a discovery cohort of 100 patients, made up of around 42 with Graves' ophthalmopathy and about 55 with stable Graves' hyperthyroidism. Prospective prediction of ophthalmopathy was tested in an independent validation cohort of 18 to 20 hyperthyroidism patients and 17 patients who later progressed to ophthalmopathy. The approximately 100 discovery patients were randomly split 7:3 into training and test sets. In addition, the study compared T-cell repertoires in thyroid tissue and in blood from several Graves' hyperthyroidism patients. After sampling, hyperthyroidism patients received methimazole starting at 30 mg daily, and ophthalmopathy patients received high-dose intravenous methylprednisolone. The paper describes TCR Vbeta CDR3 sequencing of about 140 peripheral blood samples, made up of 40 to 45 ophthalmopathy patients, 70 to 75 hyperthyroidism patients and 17 progressor patients. What the work shows at the level of the full study, not this receptor alone: No statistical method was used to fix the sample size in advance, and group allocation was not hidden from the investigators. During validation, the model predicted progression to ophthalmopathy a median of about 5.9 months ahead of onset, with roughly 65% sensitivity and around 73% specificity. A 13 V-J signature model separated ophthalmopathy from stable hyperthyroidism, with 87.88% sensitivity and just under 84% specificity in cross-validation and 80%/75% in testing. Most expanded thyroid clonotypes (frequency above 0.001) were also detected in blood, a finding suggesting that blood repertoires may reflect thyroid immune responses.

Stable Graves' hyperthyroidism was defined as the absence of progression to ophthalmopathy over 18 months of follow-up. Hyperthyroidism patients were aged 18 to 65 years and newly diagnosed, with disease duration of less than 2 months. Exclusion was applied to patients with uncontrolled infections, other autoimmune diseases, pregnancy or lactation. Diagnoses relied on clinical symptoms, serum thyroxine and TRAb, thyroid ultrasound and orbital computed tomography. PBMCs were isolated from 8 to 10 ml of fresh peripheral blood by Ficoll-Paque density gradient centrifugation. Total RNA was extracted using Trizol reagent, and RNA quality was assessed on an Agilent 2100 Bioanalyzer. Sequences SQVTM (CDR1) and ANQGSEA (CDR2) are obtained from the germline V gene. At the junction V is shortened by 3 bases and J by 2 bases, with 13 bases in between. CDR3 length: 14 amino acids, cysteine to phenylalanine. The retained sequence is limited to the CDR3, 42 bases, with the frame set at the first base.

This clonotype was recorded many times. Its antigen is not yet known. Base qualities are not provided; no much larger clone lies one nucleotide away. TCR beta CDR3 regions were amplified from RNA transcripts. The TCR CDR3 was subjected to a first round of RT-PCR using the HTBI primer set and the Qiagen OneStep RT-PCR kit. A second multiplex PCR round built the libraries, followed by size selection and purification. Paired-end sequencing of the libraries was performed with 100 bp reads on an Illumina HiSeq2000. In the source study's methods: SOAPnuke was used to process the raw data, with reads discarded if the reads contained adapters or uncalled bases, had a mean Phred below 15, or lacked an exact constant-primer or identifier match. High-quality paired reads were merged using COPE v1.2.5, and each unique nucleotide sequence was defined as a clonotype. MiTCR v1.1 was used to align the clonotypes against IMGT TRBV, TRBD and TRBJ reference segments. Only V-J combinations with frequency above 0.0001, covering 99.2% of repertoires, were analysed. A TCS score was defined as the ratio between F50 (clonal expansion) and ExV (chaos), using BLOSUM62-based TCRdist between CDR3 peptides within each V-J. Welch's t-statistics and random forest reduced 500 to 650 V-J features to 10 to 15, which were used in a naive Bayes classifier (R e1071). TCRdb cleaned the public reads at Q25 with fastp, built clones with MiXCR and kept in-frame beta chains. Every entry covers one CDR3 protein and lists the most common genes and DNA from its rows. The V and J calls, along with clone size, are taken from TCRdb and not from the paper's own processing. The sample records 500,000 to 700,000 distinct CDR3 sequences, approximately 15% of which are singletons. 15% to 20% of the sample is held by the ten biggest clonotypes.

Recombination joined TRBV29-1 with TRBJ1-1, with TRBD1 perhaps the D gene, on 5 matching bases. The sequence was obtained from a woman aged 18-29 years with Graves' hyperthyroidism. Material: blood. The sequenced DNA is TGCAGCGTTGAGCCGGGACGGACCAACACTGAAGCTTTCTTT. The translation is CSVEPGRTNTEAFF.